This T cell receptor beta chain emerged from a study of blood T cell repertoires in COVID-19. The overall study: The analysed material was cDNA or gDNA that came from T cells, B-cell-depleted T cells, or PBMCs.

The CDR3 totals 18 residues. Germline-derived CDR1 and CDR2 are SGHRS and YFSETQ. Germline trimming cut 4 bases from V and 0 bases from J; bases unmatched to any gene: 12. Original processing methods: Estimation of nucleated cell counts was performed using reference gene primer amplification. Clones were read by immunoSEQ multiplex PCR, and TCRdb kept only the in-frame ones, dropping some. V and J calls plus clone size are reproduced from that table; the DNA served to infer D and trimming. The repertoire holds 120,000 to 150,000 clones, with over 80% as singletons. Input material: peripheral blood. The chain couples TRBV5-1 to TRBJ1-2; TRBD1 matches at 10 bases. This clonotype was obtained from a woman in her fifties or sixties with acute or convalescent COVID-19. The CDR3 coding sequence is TGCGCCAGCAGCCTACTCCCGGTGACAGGGGGCACTAACTATGGCTACACCTTC. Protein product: CASSLLPVTGGTNYGYTF.